This T cell receptor beta chain was obtained from a study of blood T cell repertoires in COVID-19. From germline, CDR1 is SGHNT and CDR2 YYREEE (reference sequence). The CDR3 runs 14 residues. V lost 4 bases, J lost 5 bases, and 5 bases stayed unmatched. Sequencing was performed with immunoSEQ multiplex PCR; in TCRdb, only in-frame clones are kept and a portion is missing. The sample lists some 29,000 clones; 70% to 90% were seen once. This clonotype was obtained from a woman older than 75 with COVID-19, enrolled during active disease. The sequenced sample was peripheral blood. The chain combines TRBV5-4 with TRBJ2-5, with 10 bases that match TRBD1. The CDR3 bases are TGTGCCAGCAGCCGACAGGGGGCGCCCGAGACCCAGTACTTC. Its protein product is CASSRQGAPETQYF. Complete variable domain (other parts from reference TRBV5-4 and TRBJ2-5): ETGVTQSPTHLIKTRGQQVTLRCSSQSGHNTVSWYQQALGQGPQFIFQYYREEENGRGNFPPRFSGLQFPNYSSELNVNALELDDSALYLCASSRQGAPETQYFGPGTRLLVL.